This is a list of T cell receptor beta chains from one sample in a study of cytomegalovirus exposure and HLA in healthy donors. Sequencing used immunoSEQ multiplex PCR; TCRdb keeps in-frame clones, though not all of them. This table has 150,000 to 160,000 clones, less than 85% appearing once. What was sequenced was PBMCs. These receptors were obtained from a woman between 50 and 59 years old in good health and CMV-seropositive. CDR3s include the opening cysteine and the closing phenylalanine or tryptophan. D genes are given only for firm matches. For some rows the clone size is stated as once, few or many, or as a class when expanded; others skip it.

V	D	size	J	DNA	CDR3
TRBV29-1	.	.	TRBJ1-1	TGCAGCGTCCCCTGGAACACTGAAGCTTTCTTT	CSVPWNTEAFF
TRBV10-3	TRBD1	.	TRBJ2-5	TGTGCCATCAGTGAGTCTGGCAGGGGGCCAGCGGAGACCCAGTACTTC	CAISESGRGPAETQYF
TRBV12-5	TRBD2	few	TRBJ2-7	TGTGCTAGTGGTTCCGGCGCAAGCGGGGCAATATACGAGCAGTACTTC	CASGSGASGAIYEQYF
TRBV6-1	TRBD1	.	TRBJ1-2	TGTGCCAGCAGTGAAGGACTCGATGACAGGGGGCCAGATGGCTACACCTTC	CASSEGLDDRGPDGYTF
TRBV30	.	.	TRBJ1-2	TGTGCCTGGAAGGGGGACGCCTATGGCTACACCTTC	CAWKGDAYGYTF
TRBV4-3	.	.	TRBJ1-2	TGCGCCAGCAGCCAAGACGATCAGGTATCCTATGGCTACACCTTC	CASSQDDQVSYGYTF
TRBV5-8	TRBD2	.	TRBJ2-5	TGTGCCAGCAGCTTGGAAGGGAGGGTGGAGACCCAGTACTTC	CASSLEGRVETQYF
TRBV2	TRBD1	once	TRBJ1-4	TGTGCCAGCGAGGACAGGGGGCGGGGTGAAAAACTGTTTTTT	CASEDRGRGEKLFF
TRBV9	.	.	TRBJ2-3	TGTGCCAGCAGCGTAGAAGGGGCAGATACGCAGTATTTT	CASSVEGADTQYF
TRBV6-5	.	.	TRBJ2-2	TGTGCCAGCAGTTACTCGGGGGGACGTGGCGGGGAGCTGTTTTTT	CASSYSGGRGGELFF
TRBV30	.	.	TRBJ2-7	TGTGCCTGGAGTAGGGGTCCCTACGAGCAGTACTTC	CAWSRGPYEQYF
TRBV6-1	.	.	TRBJ1-4	TGTGCCAGCAGTGATTCGTTGAGGGTAGGGGAAAAACTGTTTTTT	CASSDSLRVGEKLFF
TRBV7-9	TRBD1	.	TRBJ2-2	TGTGCCAGCAGCTTCAGACAGGGGGCCAACACCGGGGAGCTGTTTTTT	CASSFRQGANTGELFF
TRBV5-1	TRBD1	.	TRBJ1-3	TGCGCCAGCAGCTCCGTTCAGGGGGCCGGGGGAAACACCATATATTTT	CASSSVQGAGGNTIYF
TRBV6-7	.	.	TRBJ2-1	TGTGCCAGCAGTGGACTACTAGCACACTTCGCGGGTGAGCAGTTCTTC	CASSGLLAHFAGEQFF
TRBV6-1	.	.	TRBJ1-5	TGTGCCAGCAGTGAAGCGGGCCCGTTTTCAAATCAGCCCCAGCATTTT	CASSEAGPFSNQPQHF
TRBV10-2	.	.	TRBJ2-7	TGTGCCAGCAGTGAGTCGTCGTACGAGCAGTACTTC	CASSESSYEQYF
TRBV7-8	TRBD2	.	TRBJ2-1	TGTGCCAGCACGGGGGGAGTCTACAATGAGCAGTTCTTC	CASTGGVYNEQFF
TRBV5-4	TRBD1	.	TRBJ2-1	TGTGCCAGCAGCTTCTACAGGGGGCGCAACCACAATGAGCAGTTCTTC	CASSFYRGRNHNEQFF
TRBV5-5	.	.	TRBJ2-7	TGTGCCAGCTCCGGAGGGGGGGGGACCCACGAGCAGTACTTC	CASSGGGGTHEQYF
TRBV5-8	.	.	TRBJ2-4	TGTGCCAGCAGCTTGGCTTTAAACATTCAGTACTTC	CASSLALNIQYF
TRBV27	.	.	TRBJ1-1	TGTGCCAGCAGTCCACTCCCGGGAGGGGGCACTGAAGCTTTCTTT	CASSPLPGGGTEAFF
TRBV29-1	.	.	TRBJ2-7	TGCAGCGCCGGAGACGTGAGCTACGAGCAGTACTTC	CSAGDVSYEQYF
TRBV11-2	TRBD2	.	TRBJ2-7	TGTGCCAGCAGCTTAGTGGGACTAGCGGGGGCTGAGCAGTACTTC	CASSLVGLAGAEQYF
TRBV30	TRBD2	.	TRBJ2-7	TGTGCCTGGACGGGGGGGGCCAGCTACGAGCAGTACTTC	CAWTGGASYEQYF
TRBV11-2	TRBD2	.	TRBJ2-1	TGTGCCAGCAGCTCCCTGGTACTAGCGCAGTACAATGAGCAGTTCTTC	CASSSLVLAQYNEQFF
TRBV28	.	.	TRBJ2-2	TGTGCCAGCAGTTTTCTGACCGGGGAGCTGTTTTTT	CASSFLTGELFF
TRBV5-1	.	.	TRBJ2-7	TGCGCCAGCAGCTTGGACTTAAACTCCTACGAGCAGTACTTC	CASSLDLNSYEQYF
TRBV29-1	.	few	TRBJ2-7	TGCAGCGTTCCGGGACATCACTCCTACGAGCAGTACTTC	CSVPGHHSYEQYF
TRBV27	.	.	TRBJ1-2	TGTGCCAGCAGTAAGGGACTGGTCTATGGCTACACCTTC	CASSKGLVYGYTF
TRBV27	.	.	TRBJ2-1	TGTGCCAGCAGTTTAGTAGCGCCAGGAGCCTACAATGAGCAGTTCTTC	CASSLVAPGAYNEQFF
TRBV5-1	TRBD2	.	TRBJ2-1	TGCGCCAGCAGCGCAACTAGCGGGGGGGCAAGTGAGCAGTTCTTC	CASSATSGGASEQFF
TRBV2	.	.	TRBJ1-2	TGTGCCAGCAGTGGCCGTCGCGGGGCCCTAACGGGCTACACCTTC	CASSGRRGALTGYTF
TRBV4-3	.	.	TRBJ1-1	TGCGCCAGCAGCCGGGGCCAAAACACTGAAGCTTTCTTT	CASSRGQNTEAFF
TRBV7-2	.	.	TRBJ1-3	TGTGCCAGCAGCCTGAGAGGGTCTGGAAACACCATATATTTT	CASSLRGSGNTIYF
TRBV6-6	.	.	TRBJ1-2	TGTGCCAGCAGTCCCGGACAGCCGAACCACTATGGCTACACCTTC	CASSPGQPNHYGYTF
TRBV5-1	TRBD1	.	TRBJ1-1	TGCGCCAGCAGCTCCGGACAGGCTGAAGCTTTCTTT	CASSSGQAEAFF
TRBV20-1	TRBD2	.	TRBJ2-7	TGCAGTGCTCAGACTAGCGGAGAGCAGTACTTC	CSAQTSGEQYF
TRBV30	.	.	TRBJ2-3	TGTGCCTGGAGTGCTCGACTGGCAACAGATACGCAGTATTTT	CAWSARLATDTQYF
TRBV27	.	.	TRBJ1-6	TGTGCCAGCAGTCTTTCCGGGACAAACTTTTCACCCCTCCACTTT	CASSLSGTNFSPLHF
TRBV6-1	TRBD1	.	TRBJ2-2	TGTGCCAGCAGTGAGGACAGGGGAACCGGGGAGCTGTTTTTT	CASSEDRGTGELFF
TRBV28	.	.	TRBJ2-2	TGTGCCAGCAGACTCGGGACAAACCCCACCGGGGAGCTGTTTTTT	CASRLGTNPTGELFF
TRBV19	TRBD2	.	TRBJ2-1	TGTGCCAGTAGTGCCCCGGCGGGGGGTTACAATGAGCAGTTCTTC	CASSAPAGGYNEQFF
TRBV27	.	.	TRBJ2-1	TGTGCCAGCAGTTTATTGGCCAGCTCCTACAATGAGCAGTTCTTC	CASSLLASSYNEQFF
TRBV7-8	.	.	TRBJ1-2	TGTGCCAGCAGCTTAGGTTTCGGGGAAACTAACTATGGCTACACCTTC	CASSLGFGETNYGYTF
TRBV9	TRBD1	.	TRBJ1-1	TGTGCCAGCAGCGGGGACAGGGGGGGACTCACTGAAGCTTTCTTT	CASSGDRGGLTEAFF
TRBV5-4	.	.	TRBJ2-7	TGTGCCAGCAGCTTAAGAAGTGGGCGAGATTACGAGCAGTACTTC	CASSLRSGRDYEQYF
TRBV7-7	TRBD1	.	TRBJ2-3	TGTGCTAGCAGCCCGGGGACAGGGAGGACAGATACGCAGTATTTT	CASSPGTGRTDTQYF